A single sample is the source of the 31 T cell receptor beta chains below, sequenced in a study of blood T cell repertoires in COVID-19. Sequenced by immunoSEQ multiplex PCR; TCRdb stores in-frame clones only, minus some. The top ten hold approximately 9.3% of the sample, which has around 70,000 clones, under 85% seen once. Sequenced sample: peripheral blood. Receptors originate from a woman aged 45-65 years with acute or convalescent COVID-19.

The chain couples TRBV20-1 to TRBJ1-2; unclear D gene. The germline V gene encodes CDR1 DFQATT and CDR2 SNEGSKA (reference sequence). V was cut by 7 bases and J by 4 bases, with 10 bases left in between. The CDR3 consists of 11 residues. CDR3 coding DNA: TGCAGTGTCATAGTGCCCTATGGCTACACCTTC. The encoded protein is CSVIVPYGYTF.

The V call is TRBV30, the J call TRBJ2-7; a weak D match, TRBD2 (5 bases). Trimming pared 3 bases from V and 2 bases from J, leaving 14 bases between. Germline V CDR1 and CDR2: GTSNPN, SVGIG (reference sequence). This CDR3 region has 14 residues. The CDR3 region has the DNA TGTGCCTGGAGGACCGATGAGGGTCCCTACGAGCAGTACTTC. It codes for CAWRTDEGPYEQYF.

Only a few counts were recorded for this clone. This chain connects TRBV9 to TRBJ1-5; no definite D call. Trimming removed 0 bases at V and 4 bases at J, with 11 bases between. CDR1 SGDLS and CDR2 YYNGEE come from the germline V gene. CDR3 size: 15 residues. CDR3 in DNA: TGTGCCAGCAGCGTAGGAGATAGTCTTAATCAGCCCCAGCATTTT. Its protein product is CASSVGDSLNQPQHF.

The rearrangement joins TRBV10-3 to TRBJ2-3; 8 bases match TRBD1. Per germline, CDR1 ENHRY and CDR2 SYGVKD. This CDR3 is built from 14 residues. V lost 7 bases and J lost 1; bases outside the gene matches: 4. CDR3 sequence reads: CAIKGGQGTDTQYF. For the CDR3, the DNA is TGTGCCATCAAGGGGGGACAGGGCACAGATACGCAGTATTTT.

This chain uses TRBV3-1 (or the pseudogene TRBV3-2) with TRBJ1-5; 7 bases are a match to TRBD1. Germline values: CDR1 LGHDT, CDR2 YNNKEL (reference sequence). The CDR3 consists of 15 residues. Trimming took 3 bases from V and 4 from J; bases not matched to a gene: 6. The CDR3 DNA follows: TGTGCCAGCAGCCAGACCCGACAGGGTAATCAGCCCCAGCATTTT. Translating gives CASSQTRQGNQPQHF.

V gene TRBV28 combines with J gene TRBJ2-1, with a possible D match to TRBD2 (6 bases). The CDR3 covers 14 residues. CDR1 and CDR2 from the germline V gene are MDHEN and SYDVKM. V was cut by 11 bases and J by 0 bases, with 14 bases left in between. CDR3 region: CASSGTFSYNEQFF. The CDR3 region has the DNA TGTGCCTCGTCCGGGACTTTCTCCTACAATGAGCAGTTCTTC.

This clone was counted once. The CDR3 DNA reads as TGTGCCACCAGCAGAGAGGGTCTTTACAGCTCCCCAAATGAAAAACTGTTTTTT. Translation gives CATSREGLYSSPNEKLFF. This chain links TRBV15 with TRBJ1-4; no firm D call. The germline V and J ends were trimmed by 0 bases and 5 bases, with 19 bases remaining between them. Looked up from germline, CDR1 is LNHNV and CDR2 is YYDKDF (reference sequence). The CDR3 covers 18 residues.

CDR3: CASRLTSNDNEQFF. DNA for the CDR3: TGTGCCAGCAGGCTGACTAGCAACGACAATGAGCAGTTCTTC. This chain links TRBV2 with TRBJ2-1; 7 nucleotides agree with TRBD2. V lost 6 bases and J lost 5; bases outside the gene matches: 7. This CDR3 comprises 14 residues. The germline V gene encodes CDR1 SNHLY and CDR2 FYNNEI.

The V and J genes are TRBV5-6 and TRBJ1-6; TRBD1 matches at 7 bases. In germline, CDR1 is SGHDT, CDR2 YYEEEE. This CDR3 is built from 14 residues. The J segment lost 5 bases and the V segment lost 7 bases, leaving 6 bases of the junction unmatched. The CDR3 loop is CASLSGTDNSPLHF. The CDR3 DNA is TGTGCCAGCCTGTCCGGGACAGATAATTCACCCCTCCACTTT.

The chain carries TRBV18 and TRBJ1-4, with unresolved D. Germline CDR1 and CDR2: KGHSH and LQKENI. Trimming removed 2 bases at V and 8 bases at J, with 9 bases between. The CDR3 covers 13 residues. DNA for the CDR3: TGTGCCAGCTCACCAAACAGAAACGAAAAACTGTTTTTT. It specifies CASSPNRNEKLFF.

This clone has at least ten counts. The gene calls are TRBV9 and TRBJ1-2; D unclear. The CDR3 contains 13 residues. Deletions cut 5 bases from V and 4 bases from J, with 12 bases between. CDR1 and CDR2 (germline): SGDLS, YYNGEE. In DNA, the CDR3 is TGTGCCAGCAGTGATGAGCTTGGCTATGGCTACACCTTC. It translates to CASSDELGYGYTF.

The chain joins TRBV9 to TRBJ2-7; no firm D call. CDR3 length: 14 amino acids. CDR1 SGDLS and CDR2 YYNGEE come from the germline V gene. V lost 0 bases and J lost 5, with 12 bases in between. CDR3 protein: CASSVGAAVNEQYF. CDR3 DNA sequence: TGTGCCAGCAGCGTAGGGGCAGCAGTCAACGAGCAGTACTTC.

The chain has TRBV19 and TRBJ2-5; 7 nucleotides match TRBD1. The junction had 8 bases not matched to a gene; V was cut back by 4 bases and J by 3 bases. The CDR3 loop spans 15 amino acids. Germline CDR1 is LNHDA and CDR2 is SQIVND (reference sequence). CDR3 region: CASSRTGVREETQYF. In DNA, the CDR3 is TGTGCCAGTAGTAGAACAGGGGTGAGGGAAGAGACCCAGTACTTC. Complete variable domain (other parts from reference TRBV19 and TRBJ2-5): DGGITQSPKYLFRKEGQNVTLSCEQNLNHDAMYWYRQDPGQGLRLIYYSQIVNDFQKGDIAEGYSVSREKKESFPLTVTSAQKNPTAFYLCASSRTGVREETQYFGPGTRLLVL.

This clone appeared a single time. The chain has TRBV7-3 and TRBJ2-3; a possible D gene is TRBD2 (6 bases). The V end was cut by 8 bases, the J end by 2 bases, with 17 bases between. The germline V gene encodes CDR1 SGHTA and CDR2 FQGTGA. CDR3 length: 15 residues. This CDR3 is CASSRLAGYTDTQYF. The CDR3 DNA reads TGTGCCAGCTCACGACTGGCGGGGTACACAGATACGCAGTATTTT. The complete variable domain, with remaining parts taken from reference TRBV7-3 and TRBJ2-3, reads GAGVSQTPSNKVTEKGKYVELRCDPISGHTALYWYRQSLGQGPEFLIYFQGTGAADDSGLPNDRFFAVRPEGSVSTLKIQRTERGDSAVYLCASSRLAGYTDTQYFGPGTRLTVL.

V gene TRBV30 combines with J gene TRBJ1-4; unclear D gene. Germline-derived CDR1 and CDR2 are GTSNPN and SVGIG (reference sequence). V lost 4 bases, J lost 5 bases, and 8 bases lay in between. This CDR3 has 12 amino acids. The DNA of the CDR3 is TGTGCCTGGAAGCACGGGAATGAAAAACTGTTTTTT. Protein: CAWKHGNEKLFF.

The genes are TRBV24-1 and TRBJ1-5; 9 bases match TRBD1. The CDR3 has 14 residues. Trimming at V came to 6 bases and at J to 7 bases, leaving 6 bases not matched to a gene. Germline CDR1 is KGHDR and CDR2 is SFDVKD. The chain's CDR3 is CATSPGQGDQPQHF. CDR3 nucleotides: TGTGCCACCAGTCCGGGACAGGGAGACCAGCCCCAGCATTTT.

The chain couples TRBV11-2 to TRBJ2-5; a possible D gene is TRBD2 (6 bases). The CDR3 has 13 residues. V was shortened by 3 bases and J by 4 bases, with 9 bases between the two germline ends. The germline CDR1 and CDR2 sequences are SGHAT and FQNNGV. The CDR3 region is CASSFAGSETQYF. In nucleotides, the CDR3 is TGTGCCAGCAGCTTCGCGGGATCAGAGACCCAGTACTTC.

The chain employs TRBV20-1 and TRBJ1-5; 7 bases align to TRBD1. Germline V gene data show CDR1 as DFQATT and CDR2 as SNEGSKA (reference sequence). This CDR3 is 11 amino acids long. V was clipped by 3 bases and J by 12 bases; unmatched bases: 5. The CDR3 coding sequence is TGCAGTGCTAGTCTGGACAGGAACCAGCATTTT. This translates into CSASLDRNQHF.

This clone was seen a single time. The chain links TRBV30 to TRBJ1-2; a weak D match, TRBD1 (5 bases). CDR1 is GTSNPN and CDR2 is SVGIG in the germline V gene (reference sequence). The CDR3 sequence is 13 residues long. V dropped 4 bases and J dropped 0 bases, with 9 bases sitting between them. In nucleotides, the CDR3 is TGTGCCTGGAATCGACAGTCTAACTATGGCTACACCTTC. As protein: CAWNRQSNYGYTF.

The chain has TRBV27 and TRBJ1-4; no definite D call. The CDR3 has 15 amino acids. From germline, CDR1 is MNHEY and CDR2 SMNVEV (reference sequence). Trimming left V 6 bases short and J 2 bases short, with 13 bases between. CDR3 sequence reads: CASRREGRTNEKLFF. Here the CDR3 DNA reads TGTGCCAGCAGACGAGAGGGTAGGACTAATGAAAAACTGTTTTTT.

J is TRBJ1-2 and V is TRBV28, with 7 bases matching TRBD1. J lost 0 bases, V lost 6 bases, and 4 bases had no gene match. This CDR3 has 14 amino acids. From germline, CDR1 is MDHEN and CDR2 SYDVKM. The CDR3 bases are TGTGCCAGCAGCATTGGGACAGCTAACTATGGCTACACCTTC. Its translation: CASSIGTANYGYTF.

The rearrangement links TRBV4-2 to TRBJ2-1; tentatively, D is TRBD2 (6 bases). Per germline, CDR1 LGHNA and CDR2 YNFKEQ. Trimming removed 3 bases from V and 6 bases from J, with 12 bases in between. The CDR3 extends over 14 amino acids. The CDR3 protein is CASSHTGTPNEQFF. In DNA, the CDR3 is TGTGCCAGCAGCCACACCGGGACTCCCAATGAGCAGTTCTTC.

The CDR3 DNA follows: TGCGCCAGCAGTCAGGACAGGGACTCCTACGAGCAGTACTTC. Translating gives CASSQDRDSYEQYF. The genes are TRBV4-1 and TRBJ2-7; 8 bases are shared with TRBD1. The ends lost 6 bases at V and 0 bases at J; junction bases unmatched: 4. CDR1 is MGHRA, CDR2 YSYEKL, per germline. This CDR3 has 14 residues.

The chain couples TRBV4-1 to TRBJ2-5; 7 bases are shared with TRBD2. Germline values: CDR1 MGHRA, CDR2 YSYEKL. The CDR3 has 16 residues. V shed 0 bases, J shed 5 bases, and the junction held 9 bases outside the gene matches. The CDR3 loop reads CASSQDGTGGGETQYF. The DNA of the CDR3 is TGCGCCAGCAGCCAAGATGGAACGGGAGGTGGCGAGACCCAGTACTTC.

V and J are TRBV10-3 and TRBJ1-5; D is possibly TRBD1 (5 bases). The CDR3 length is 14 residues. V lost 4 bases, J lost 6 bases, and 13 bases lay in between. From germline, CDR1 is ENHRY and CDR2 SYGVKD. Here the CDR3 reads CAISGDAGSQPQHF. For the CDR3, the DNA is TGTGCCATCAGTGGGGACGCGGGGAGTCAGCCCCAGCATTTT.

The V call is TRBV28, the J call TRBJ1-1, with a possible D match to TRBD1 (5 bases). In germline, CDR1 is MDHEN, CDR2 SYDVKM. The CDR3 runs 15 residues. The V end lost 3 bases, the J end lost 4 bases, and 15 bases lay between the germline ends. CDR3 bases: TGTGCCAGCAGTTTTCTGCTAGGAGGGGCCACTGAAGCTTTCTTT. It codes for CASSFLLGGATEAFF.

This chain joins TRBV4-3 and TRBJ1-6; D call uncertain. The V and J ends lost 5 bases and 11 bases respectively, with 13 bases between them. Germline V gene lookup returns CDR1 LGHNA and CDR2 YSLEER. The CDR3 is made up of 13 amino acids. The CDR3 is CASSSVRPAPLHF. In DNA, the CDR3 is TGCGCCAGCAGCTCGGTGCGTCCGGCACCCCTCCACTTT.

The V gene is TRBV6-5, the J gene TRBJ1-4, with 10 nucleotides matching TRBD1. Trimming removed 7 bases from V and 5 bases from J; junction bases left unmatched: 4. The CDR3 sequence is 14 residues long. Per the germline V gene, CDR1 is MNHEY and CDR2 is SVGAGI. CDR3 DNA sequence: TGTGCCAGCACTCCGGGACAGGGGAATGAAAAACTGTTTTTT. As protein: CASTPGQGNEKLFF.

V usage is TRBV11-3 and J usage is TRBJ2-1; a weak D match, TRBD2 (6 bases). Germline CDR1 reads SGHNT; CDR2 reads YENEEA. With 4 bases removed from V and 7 bases from J, the gap between germline ends came to 14 bases. The CDR3 loop spans 14 amino acids. CDR3 sequence: CASSSEGLGNEQFF. The CDR3 bases are TGTGCCAGCAGCTCGGAGGGTCTGGGGAATGAGCAGTTCTTC.

This clone came up once. This sequence joins TRBV3-1 (or the pseudogene TRBV3-2) and TRBJ2-5; the match to TRBD2 covers 10 bases. The CDR3 is 15 amino acids. Trimming took 6 bases from V and 3 from J; bases not matched to a gene: 7. Germline V gene lookup returns CDR1 LGHDT and CDR2 YNNKEL (reference sequence). The CDR3 coding sequence is TGTGCCAGCAGTCTGTGGACTAGCGGAAAAGAGACCCAGTACTTC. This translates into CASSLWTSGKETQYF.

This clone occurred once. The chain couples TRBV19 to TRBJ1-2, with D maybe TRBD1 (6 bases). Trimming shortened V by 5 bases and J by 2 bases, and 12 bases separated the two germline ends. The CDR3 spans 14 residues. CDR1 is LNHDA, CDR2 SQIVND, per germline (reference sequence). This CDR3 is CASSPGHLNYGYTF. The CDR3 bases are TGTGCCAGTAGTCCGGGACACCTAAACTATGGCTACACCTTC.